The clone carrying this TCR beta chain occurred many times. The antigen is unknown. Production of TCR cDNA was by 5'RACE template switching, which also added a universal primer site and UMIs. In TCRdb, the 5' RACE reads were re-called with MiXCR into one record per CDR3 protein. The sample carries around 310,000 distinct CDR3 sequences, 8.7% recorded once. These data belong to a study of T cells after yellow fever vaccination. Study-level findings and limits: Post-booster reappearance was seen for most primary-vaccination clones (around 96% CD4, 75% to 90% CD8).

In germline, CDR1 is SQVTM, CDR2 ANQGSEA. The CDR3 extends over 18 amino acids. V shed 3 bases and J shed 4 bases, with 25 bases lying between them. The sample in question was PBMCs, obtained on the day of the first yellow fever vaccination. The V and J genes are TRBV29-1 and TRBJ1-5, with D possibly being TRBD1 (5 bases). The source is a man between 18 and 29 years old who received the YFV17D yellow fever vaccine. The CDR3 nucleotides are TGCAGCGTTGACGTCAGGAAATTAGACAGACGGGGAAATCAGCCCCAGCATTTT. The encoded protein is CSVDVRKLDRRGNQPQHF.